Listed here are 3 T cell receptor beta chains from one sample, sequenced in a study of blood T cells in healthy people across ages. The use of a sample-barcoded 5' primer and a J-beta primer mix characterized a second PCR of 7 to 11 cycles. TCRdb re-analysed the 5' RACE reads in MiXCR, keeping a single row per CDR3 protein. The sample shows 1 million or so distinct CDR3 sequences, under 55% of them seen only once. The sequenced sample consisted of blood. Every receptor here comes from a woman in her sixties or seventies in good health.

The rearrangement joins TRBV7-2 to TRBJ2-7; possibly TRBD1 for D (6 bases). V lost 1 base and J 3 bases, leaving 10 bases between the germline ends. The V gene's germline CDR1 is SGHTA and CDR2 FQGNSA. The CDR3 extends over 14 amino acids. The CDR3 nucleotides are TGTGCCAGCAGCTTAGTAGCAGGGGACTACGAGCAGTACTTC. This sequence encodes CASSLVAGDYEQYF.

CDR3 in amino acids: CASSKPRAGGPKDTQYF. Here the CDR3 DNA reads TGTGCCAGCAGCAAACCCCGGGCGGGAGGGCCAAAAGATACGCAGTATTTT. This chain joins TRBV27 and TRBJ2-3; TRBD2 aligns across 9 bases. V lost 6 bases, J lost 5 bases, and 15 bases stayed unmatched. This CDR3 has 17 residues. Germline lookup yields CDR1 MNHEY and CDR2 SMNVEV (reference sequence).

In this sample, this clonotype turned up a few times. The chain carries TRBV12-3 or TRBV12-4 and TRBJ1-5; 10 bases fit TRBD1. The length of the CDR3 is 16 residues. J lost 0 bases, V lost 9 bases, and 8 bases had no gene match. CDR3 sequence reads: CASSGTGVNSNQPQHF. In DNA, the CDR3 is TGTGCCAGTTCCGGGACAGGGGTTAATAGCAATCAGCCCCAGCATTTT.